A selection of T cell receptor beta chains follows, all from one sample in a study of response to subunit inactivated influenza vaccine. In TCRdb, the RT-PCR reads were re-called with MiXCR into one record per CDR3 protein. The table lists more than 550,000 distinct CDR3 sequences, approximately 12% of them singletons. The sequences come from PBMCs from blood, collected on the day of vaccination. These receptors were obtained from a man aged 50 to 60 who received an inactivated influenza vaccine. Each CDR3 is given with its conserved first and last residue. A D gene is named only where the DNA matches it firmly. Size tells how often a clone was seen (once, few, many) or the class of an expanded clone, and some rows leave it out.

clone size: .; V gene: TRBV30; J gene: TRBJ2-1; D gene: TRBD1; CDR3 protein: CAWRRQGPYNEQFF; CDR3 DNA: TGTGCCTGGCGGCGACAGGGACCCTACAATGAGCAGTTCTTC
clone size: .; V gene: TRBV1; J gene: TRBJ2-1; D gene: .; CDR3 protein: CTSSQVGTSGSYGQFF; CDR3 DNA: TGCACCAGCAGCCAAGTAGGGACTAGCGGGAGCTATGGGCAGTTCTTC
clone size: .; V gene: TRBV5-5; J gene: TRBJ2-7; D gene: .; CDR3 protein: CASSPGGTVISYEQYF; CDR3 DNA: TGTGCCAGCAGCCCTGGGGGGACAGTCATATCCTACGAGCAGTACTTC
clone size: few; V gene: TRBV11-1; J gene: TRBJ2-1; D gene: TRBD2; CDR3 protein: CASSLFGTSGRVYNEQFF; CDR3 DNA: TGTGCCAGCAGCCTTTTTGGGACTAGCGGGAGAGTATACAATGAGCAGTTCTTC
clone size: few; V gene: TRBV6-2/TRBV6-3; J gene: TRBJ2-4; D gene: .; CDR3 protein: CASSFRQAIGNIQYF; CDR3 DNA: TGTGCCAGCAGTTTCCGACAGGCGATCGGTAACATTCAGTACTTC
clone size: .; V gene: TRBV28; J gene: TRBJ2-7; D gene: TRBD1; CDR3 protein: CASSLPPQGVAYEQYF; CDR3 DNA: TGTGCCAGCAGTTTACCCCCCCAGGGGGTCGCCTACGAGCAGTACTTC
clone size: many; V gene: TRBV4-1; J gene: TRBJ2-1; D gene: TRBD2; CDR3 protein: CASRLATGGSYNEQFF; CDR3 DNA: TGCGCCAGCAGACTCGCTACGGGGGGTTCCTACAATGAGCAGTTCTTC
clone size: few; V gene: TRBV30; J gene: TRBJ1-1; D gene: .; CDR3 protein: CAWSDQPNTEAFF; CDR3 DNA: TGTGCCTGGAGTGACCAACCGAACACTGAAGCTTTCTTT
clone size: .; V gene: TRBV5-1; J gene: TRBJ2-5; D gene: TRBD2; CDR3 protein: CASSLRTATSGGPQETQYF; CDR3 DNA: TGCGCCAGCAGCTTGAGGACAGCGACTAGCGGGGGTCCCCAAGAGACCCAGTACTTC
clone size: .; V gene: TRBV12-3/TRBV12-4; J gene: TRBJ2-2; D gene: .; CDR3 protein: CASSFRAAGNGELFF; CDR3 DNA: TGTGCCAGCAGTTTTCGAGCGGCAGGGAACGGGGAGCTGTTTTTT
clone size: few; V gene: TRBV27; J gene: TRBJ2-7; D gene: .; CDR3 protein: CASSFLNSEQYF; CDR3 DNA: TGTGCCAGCAGTTTCCTTAACTCGGAGCAGTACTTC
clone size: few; V gene: TRBV6-1; J gene: TRBJ2-7; D gene: .; CDR3 protein: CASSGRGSRVKSSYEQYF; CDR3 DNA: TGTGCCAGCAGCGGACGGGGCTCCCGTGTTAAGTCCTCCTACGAGCAGTACTTC
clone size: few; V gene: TRBV5-6; J gene: TRBJ1-6; D gene: .; CDR3 protein: CASSPFMGPYNSPLHF; CDR3 DNA: TGTGCCAGCAGCCCTTTTATGGGACCCTATAATTCACCCCTCCACTTT
clone size: few; V gene: TRBV20-1; J gene: TRBJ2-1; D gene: .; CDR3 protein: CSGAGGSYNEQFF; CDR3 DNA: TGCAGTGGAGCAGGAGGATCCTACAATGAGCAGTTCTTC
clone size: .; V gene: TRBV5-1; J gene: TRBJ1-1; D gene: .; CDR3 protein: CASSRGGTGSNTEAFF; CDR3 DNA: TGCGCCAGCAGCCGGGGCGGTACAGGGTCGAACACTGAAGCTTTCTTT
clone size: .; V gene: TRBV7-6; J gene: TRBJ2-2; D gene: TRBD1; CDR3 protein: CASSLEGGQAGELFF; CDR3 DNA: TGTGCCAGCAGCTTAGAGGGGGGACAGGCCGGGGAGCTGTTTTTT
clone size: few; V gene: TRBV18; J gene: TRBJ2-6; D gene: .; CDR3 protein: CASSPTRPSGANVLTF; CDR3 DNA: TGTGCCAGCTCACCTACCCGACCCTCTGGGGCCAACGTCCTGACTTTC
clone size: .; V gene: TRBV11-1; J gene: TRBJ2-1; D gene: .; CDR3 protein: CASSIEGGNEQFF; CDR3 DNA: TGTGCCAGCAGCATTGAAGGGGGGAATGAGCAGTTCTTC
clone size: few; V gene: TRBV12-3/TRBV12-4; J gene: TRBJ1-6; D gene: TRBD1; CDR3 protein: CASSPLQGSSSNSPLHF; CDR3 DNA: TGTGCCAGCAGTCCCCTACAGGGGAGCTCCTCTAATTCACCCCTCCACTTT
clone size: few; V gene: TRBV10-3; J gene: TRBJ2-5; D gene: TRBD1; CDR3 protein: CAISGLGQRGETQYF; CDR3 DNA: TGTGCCATCAGTGGTCTGGGACAGAGAGGAGAGACCCAGTACTTC
clone size: .; V gene: TRBV20-1; J gene: TRBJ1-2; D gene: .; CDR3 protein: CSARSGGYTF; CDR3 DNA: TGCAGTGCTAGGTCAGGAGGATACACCTTC
clone size: .; V gene: TRBV27; J gene: TRBJ2-5; D gene: TRBD1; CDR3 protein: CASRMTGIQETQYF; CDR3 DNA: TGTGCCAGCAGGATGACAGGGATCCAAGAGACCCAGTACTTC
clone size: .; V gene: TRBV2; J gene: TRBJ2-2; D gene: TRBD2; CDR3 protein: CASSEPLAGEVGELFF; CDR3 DNA: TGTGCCAGCAGTGAACCCCTAGCGGGAGAAGTCGGGGAGCTGTTTTTT
clone size: few; V gene: TRBV10-3; J gene: TRBJ1-1; D gene: .; CDR3 protein: CAISVRGFNTEAFF; CDR3 DNA: TGTGCCATCAGTGTCCGGGGATTTAACACTGAAGCTTTCTTT
clone size: few; V gene: TRBV20-1; J gene: TRBJ2-7; D gene: TRBD1; CDR3 protein: CSAKPDRATYEQYF; CDR3 DNA: TGCAGTGCTAAACCCGACAGGGCCACCTACGAGCAGTACTTC
clone size: few; V gene: TRBV29-1; J gene: TRBJ2-3; D gene: .; CDR3 protein: CSAQLAADTQYF; CDR3 DNA: TGCAGCGCCCAACTAGCTGCAGATACGCAGTATTTT
clone size: .; V gene: TRBV28; J gene: TRBJ1-1; D gene: .; CDR3 protein: CASSLADRHTEAFF; CDR3 DNA: TGTGCCAGCAGTTTGGCAGATAGGCACACTGAAGCTTTCTTT
clone size: many; V gene: TRBV12-3/TRBV12-4; J gene: TRBJ2-3; D gene: .; CDR3 protein: CASSLGDTQYF; CDR3 DNA: TGTGCCAGCAGCTTAGGAGATACGCAGTATTTT
clone size: many; V gene: TRBV4-1; J gene: TRBJ2-1; D gene: TRBD1; CDR3 protein: CASRRGTGPYNEQFF; CDR3 DNA: TGCGCCAGCAGAAGGGGGACAGGGCCCTACAATGAGCAGTTCTTC
clone size: few; V gene: TRBV27; J gene: TRBJ2-7; D gene: TRBD2; CDR3 protein: CASSRNGLAGSSYEQYF; CDR3 DNA: TGTGCCAGCAGTCGTAACGGACTAGCGGGATCTTCCTACGAGCAGTACTTC
clone size: .; V gene: TRBV20-1; J gene: TRBJ2-7; D gene: TRBD2; CDR3 protein: CSARDTSGIPSLEQYF; CDR3 DNA: TGCAGTGCTAGAGATACTAGCGGGATCCCTTCTCTCGAGCAGTACTTC
clone size: .; V gene: TRBV12-3/TRBV12-4; J gene: TRBJ2-7; D gene: TRBD1; CDR3 protein: CASSFSGTGGEQYF; CDR3 DNA: TGTGCCAGCAGTTTCTCCGGGACAGGCGGCGAGCAGTACTTC
clone size: many; V gene: TRBV6-1; J gene: TRBJ2-7; D gene: .; CDR3 protein: CASSDFRSLTYEQYF; CDR3 DNA: TGTGCCAGCAGTGACTTCCGGAGCCTGACCTACGAGCAGTACTTC
clone size: .; V gene: TRBV20-1; J gene: TRBJ2-1; D gene: TRBD2; CDR3 protein: CSASSPGLAGRGQFF; CDR3 DNA: TGCAGTGCCTCCTCACCGGGACTAGCGGGACGGGGGCAGTTCTTC
clone size: .; V gene: TRBV14; J gene: TRBJ2-1; D gene: .; CDR3 protein: CASSQAGYGKQFF; CDR3 DNA: TGTGCCAGCAGCCAAGCAGGGTACGGAAAGCAGTTCTTC
clone size: many; V gene: TRBV12-3/TRBV12-4; J gene: TRBJ1-2; D gene: .; CDR3 protein: CASSSTGSSNGYTF; CDR3 DNA: TGTGCCAGCAGTTCTACCGGGTCCTCGAATGGCTACACCTTC
clone size: few; V gene: TRBV12-3/TRBV12-4; J gene: TRBJ2-1; D gene: TRBD2; CDR3 protein: CASSESGSSSEQFF; CDR3 DNA: TGTGCCAGCAGTGAAAGCGGGAGTTCCAGTGAGCAGTTCTTC
clone size: .; V gene: TRBV2; J gene: TRBJ2-4; D gene: .; CDR3 protein: CASSEARRGHIQYF; CDR3 DNA: TGTGCCAGCAGTGAAGCGCGGAGGGGGCACATTCAGTACTTC
clone size: few; V gene: TRBV5-6; J gene: TRBJ2-5; D gene: TRBD1; CDR3 protein: CASSQSGTGGTQYF; CDR3 DNA: TGTGCCAGCAGCCAATCTGGGACAGGGGGGACCCAGTACTTC
clone size: few; V gene: TRBV6-1; J gene: TRBJ2-7; D gene: .; CDR3 protein: CASRITVGAPEQYF; CDR3 DNA: TGTGCCAGCCGTATAACAGTCGGGGCCCCCGAGCAGTACTTC
clone size: .; V gene: TRBV30; J gene: TRBJ2-6; D gene: .; CDR3 protein: CAWDSTGTGANVLTF; CDR3 DNA: TGTGCCTGGGATAGTACAGGAACTGGGGCCAACGTCCTGACTTTC
clone size: .; V gene: TRBV2; J gene: TRBJ2-4; D gene: .; CDR3 protein: CASSDREIQYF; CDR3 DNA: TGTGCCAGCAGTGACAGGGAAATTCAGTACTTC
clone size: few; V gene: TRBV28; J gene: TRBJ2-1; D gene: .; CDR3 protein: CASSGYGERSYNEQFF; CDR3 DNA: TGTGCCAGCTCTGGGTATGGGGAACGGTCCTACAATGAGCAGTTCTTC
clone size: .; V gene: TRBV12-5; J gene: TRBJ2-5; D gene: .; CDR3 protein: CASGPGTSPQETQYF; CDR3 DNA: TGTGCTAGTGGTCCCGGGACATCTCCACAAGAGACCCAGTACTTC
clone size: .; V gene: TRBV20-1; J gene: TRBJ2-1; D gene: .; CDR3 protein: CSATGSRHNEQFF; CDR3 DNA: TGCAGTGCTACTGGCTCGAGGCACAATGAGCAGTTCTTC
clone size: many; V gene: TRBV5-6; J gene: TRBJ1-5; D gene: TRBD1; CDR3 protein: CASSLGSGTGREQPQHF; CDR3 DNA: TGTGCCAGCAGCCTTGGATCGGGGACAGGGCGGGAACAGCCCCAGCATTTT
clone size: many; V gene: TRBV29-1; J gene: TRBJ2-6; D gene: TRBD1; CDR3 protein: CSVAGGASIGANVLTF; CDR3 DNA: TGCAGCGTAGCAGGGGGCGCCTCGATCGGGGCCAACGTCCTGACTTTC
clone size: few; V gene: TRBV7-2; J gene: TRBJ2-7; D gene: TRBD2; CDR3 protein: CASSLVSGSFNEQYF; CDR3 DNA: TGTGCCAGCAGCTTAGTAAGCGGGAGTTTCAACGAGCAGTACTTC
clone size: few; V gene: TRBV7-2; J gene: TRBJ2-7; D gene: TRBD1; CDR3 protein: CASSLLWDRENYEQYF; CDR3 DNA: TGTGCCAGCAGCCTCCTTTGGGACAGGGAGAACTACGAGCAGTACTTC